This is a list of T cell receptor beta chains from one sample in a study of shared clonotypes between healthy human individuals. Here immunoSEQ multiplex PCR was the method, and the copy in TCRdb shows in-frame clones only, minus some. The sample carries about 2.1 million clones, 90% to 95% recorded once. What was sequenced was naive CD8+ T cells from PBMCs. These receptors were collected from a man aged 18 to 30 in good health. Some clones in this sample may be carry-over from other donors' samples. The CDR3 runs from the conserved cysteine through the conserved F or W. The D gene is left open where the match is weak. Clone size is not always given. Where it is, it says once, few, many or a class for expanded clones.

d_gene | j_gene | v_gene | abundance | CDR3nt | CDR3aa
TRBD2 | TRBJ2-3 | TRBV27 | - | TGTGCCAGCAATAGAATAATGGGGGGGACCTCAGATACGCAGTATTTT | CASNRIMGGTSDTQYF
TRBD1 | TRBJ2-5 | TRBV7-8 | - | TGTGCCAGCAGCCTCAAGCTGGGGACAGCCTTAATGGGGGAGACCCAGTACTTC | CASSLKLGTALMGETQYF
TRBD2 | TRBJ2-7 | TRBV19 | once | TGTGCCAGTAGGAGACTAGCGGGAGACTCCTACGAGCAGTACTTC | CASRRLAGDSYEQYF
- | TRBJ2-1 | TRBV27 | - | TGTGCCAGCAGTTCCCTGCCCGTTGACAATGAGCAGTTCTTC | CASSSLPVDNEQFF
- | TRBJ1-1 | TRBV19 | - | TGTGCCAGTAGTGCCAGGATAGGAAACACTGAAGCTTTCTTT | CASSARIGNTEAFF
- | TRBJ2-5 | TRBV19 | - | TGTGCCAGTAGTATCTTTCCGGGCCCGACGGAGACCCAGTACTTC | CASSIFPGPTETQYF
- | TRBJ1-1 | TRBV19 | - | TGTGCCAGTAGGGCACTAAGGGGCACTGAAGCTTTCTTT | CASRALRGTEAFF
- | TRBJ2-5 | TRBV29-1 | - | TGCAGCGTTGAATATCGACAGAGCATTACAGAGACCCAGTACTTC | CSVEYRQSITETQYF
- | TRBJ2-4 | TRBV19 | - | TGTGCCAGTCGCAGGGCCGGCGAAAACATTCAGTACTTC | CASRRAGENIQYF
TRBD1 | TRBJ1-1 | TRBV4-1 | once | TGCGCCAGCAGAGAGATCGGGACAGCGGACACTGAAGCTTTCTTT | CASREIGTADTEAFF
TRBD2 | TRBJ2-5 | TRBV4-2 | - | TGTGCCAGCAGCCCTACCCAGCGGGAGTATGAGGAGACCCAGTACTTC | CASSPTQREYEETQYF
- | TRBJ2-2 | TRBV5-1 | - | TGCGCCAGCAGCTTGGCCGGGGCGGCAAGCCACGGGGGCACCGGGGAGCTGTTTTTT | CASSLAGAASHGGTGELFF
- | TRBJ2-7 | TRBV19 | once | TGTGCCAGTAACGAAGGGGTCCGACTTTACGAGCAGTACTTC | CASNEGVRLYEQYF
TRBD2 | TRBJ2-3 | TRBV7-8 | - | TGTGCCAGCAGCCCCTTAGCGGGAGGGCCCACAGATACGCAGTATTTT | CASSPLAGGPTDTQYF
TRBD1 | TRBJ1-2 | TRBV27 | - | TGTGCCAGCAGTGCAATAACAGGGGGCGTCTATGGCTACACCTTC | CASSAITGGVYGYTF
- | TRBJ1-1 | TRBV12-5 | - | TGTGCTAGTGGTTTGGTAATCCATGGTGGTTCAAGCACTGAAGCTTTCTTT | CASGLVIHGGSSTEAFF
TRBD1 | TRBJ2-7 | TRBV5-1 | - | TGCGCCAGCAGCCAGTGGACAGGGGGGAACTACGAGCAGTACTTC | CASSQWTGGNYEQYF
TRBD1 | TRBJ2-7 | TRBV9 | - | TGTGCCAGCAGCGCTGGGACAGGGGGCGAGCAGTACTTC | CASSAGTGGEQYF
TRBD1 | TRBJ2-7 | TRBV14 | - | TGTGCCTCGGGACAGGGGGCCTACGAGCAGTACTTC | CASGQGAYEQYF
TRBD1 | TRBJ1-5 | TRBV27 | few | TGTGCCAGCAGCAGGACAGGGACCAATCAGCCCCAGCATTTT | CASSRTGTNQPQHF
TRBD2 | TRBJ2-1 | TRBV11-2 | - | TGTGCCAGCAGCCCGACTAGCGGGAGGGTCAATGAGCAGTTCTTC | CASSPTSGRVNEQFF
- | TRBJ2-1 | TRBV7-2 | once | TGTGCCAGCAGCTTAGTATTAGGGGGAAATGAGCAGTTCTTC | CASSLVLGGNEQFF
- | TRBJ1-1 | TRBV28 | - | TGTGCCAGCAGTTTTCGGCGGGGGGCGGTCACTGAAGCTTTCTTT | CASSFRRGAVTEAFF
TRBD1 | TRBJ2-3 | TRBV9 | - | TGTGCCAGCAGCGTAGCTAACAGGGGAGATACGCAGTATTTT | CASSVANRGDTQYF
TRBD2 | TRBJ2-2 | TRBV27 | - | TGTGCCAGCAAAAGCGTAGCGGGAGTCGGCACCGGGGAGCTGTTTTTT | CASKSVAGVGTGELFF
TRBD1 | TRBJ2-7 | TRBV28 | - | TGTGCCAGCAGTGACCGGGACAGGTACAACGAGCAGTACTTC | CASSDRDRYNEQYF
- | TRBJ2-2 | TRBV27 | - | TGTGCCAGCAGCGTGACACCCGACGAGATCTGGGCCGGGGAGCTGTTTTTT | CASSVTPDEIWAGELFF
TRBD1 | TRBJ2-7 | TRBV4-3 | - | TGCGCCAGCAGCCACGGCGGACAGGGACAGTCCTACGAGCAGTACTTC | CASSHGGQGQSYEQYF
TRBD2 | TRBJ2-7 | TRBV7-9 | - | TGTGCCAGCAGTACCCCAGTAGTGGGAGGGACCTACGAGCAGTACTTC | CASSTPVVGGTYEQYF
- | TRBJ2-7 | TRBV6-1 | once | TGTGCCAGCAGTGAAGCGGGAGCAGGGTACGAGCAGTACTTC | CASSEAGAGYEQYF
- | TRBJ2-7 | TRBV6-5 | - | TGTGCCAGCAGTATGTATAGCAGGAGCTCCTACGAGCAGTACTTC | CASSMYSRSSYEQYF
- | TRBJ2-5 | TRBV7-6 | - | TGTGCCAGCAGCTTAATCCAGGCCCCCAAAGAGACCCAGTACTTC | CASSLIQAPKETQYF
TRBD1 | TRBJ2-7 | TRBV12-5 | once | TGTGCTAGTGATACCAGGGGACAGGGGCCTCCCTACGAGCAGTACTTC | CASDTRGQGPPYEQYF
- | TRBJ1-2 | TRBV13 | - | TGTGCCAGCAGCTCCAAAACAGGGAGATTCTATGGCTACACCTTC | CASSSKTGRFYGYTF
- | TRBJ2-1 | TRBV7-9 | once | TGTGCCAGCGCTGCGCATGAGCAGTTCTTC | CASAAHEQFF
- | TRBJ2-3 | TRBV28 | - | TGTGCCAGCAGTTCGGACGGAAACACAGATACGCAGTATTTT | CASSSDGNTDTQYF
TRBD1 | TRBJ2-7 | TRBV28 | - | TGTGCCAGCAGGGGCGGACAGGGGGTTCTTTACGAGCAGTACTTC | CASRGGQGVLYEQYF
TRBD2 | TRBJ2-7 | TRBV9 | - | TGTGCCAGCAGCCCCCCCGGACTAGCGGGTGAATACGAGCAGTACTTC | CASSPPGLAGEYEQYF
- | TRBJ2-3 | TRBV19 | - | TGTGCCAGCAATTGGGGGCAGGGGACAGATACGCAGTATTTT | CASNWGQGTDTQYF
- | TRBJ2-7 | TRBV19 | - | TGTGCCAGTAGACCCAAGAATGGTTACGAGCAGTACTTC | CASRPKNGYEQYF
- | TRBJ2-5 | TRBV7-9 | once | TGTGCCAGCAGCTCACTTCACCGGGACAACCAAGAGACCCAGTACTTC | CASSSLHRDNQETQYF
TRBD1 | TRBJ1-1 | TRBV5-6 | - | TGTGCCAGCAGCTTGGGGACAGGGGGCCGTTATGAAGCTTTCTTT | CASSLGTGGRYEAFF
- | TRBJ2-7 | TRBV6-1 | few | TGTGCCAGCAGTGAAGCGCCAGACACGTACTCCTACGAGCAGTACTTC | CASSEAPDTYSYEQYF
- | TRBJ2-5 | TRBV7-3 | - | TGTGCCAGCAGCTTGGTGGGGGAGGAGACCCAGTACTTC | CASSLVGEETQYF
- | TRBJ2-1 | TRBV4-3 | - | TGCGCCAGCAGCCAAGGGCCCGCGGTCGAGCAGTTCTTC | CASSQGPAVEQFF
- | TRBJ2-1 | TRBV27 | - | TGTGCCAGCAGTTTAGTTCTAGGGACCTACAATGAGCAGTTCTTC | CASSLVLGTYNEQFF
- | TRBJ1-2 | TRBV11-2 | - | TGTGCCAGCAGCTTAATGATGGATGGCTACACCTTC | CASSLMMDGYTF
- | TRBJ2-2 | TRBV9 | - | TGTGCCAGCAGCGGGTCGGGCGCGAACACCGGGGAGCTGTTTTTT | CASSGSGANTGELFF